Below, 9 T cell receptor beta chains from the same sample are listed, as sequenced in a study of T cells in localized non-small cell lung cancer. The method was immunoSEQ multiplex PCR; TCRdb's version includes in-frame clones alone and lacks a portion of them. The sample has tens of thousands of clones, about 87% seen once. Sequences were derived from peripheral blood mononuclear cells, sampled before any cancer treatment. All receptors derive from a woman between 35 and 75 years old with stage III lung adenocarcinoma.

The table lists this clone with a count of one. The chain carries TRBV6-1 and TRBJ1-4, with a weak D call TRBD1 (5 bases). Germline V gene lookup returns CDR1 MNHNS and CDR2 SASEGT. Trimming cost V 4 bases and J 4 bases, with 10 bases left between them. The CDR3 is 14 residues long. The CDR3 protein is CASSVTGYNEKLFF. In DNA, the CDR3 is TGTGCCAGCAGTGTCACAGGTTATAATGAAAAACTGTTTTTT.

The chain joins TRBV9 to TRBJ2-1; D perhaps matches TRBD2 (6 bases). The CDR3 is 16 residues long. Germline-derived CDR1 and CDR2 are SGDLS and YYNGEE. V lost 0 bases and J lost 3, with 13 bases in between. The CDR3 bases are TGTGCCAGCAGCGTAGGGGGTAGCGGACTCTACAATGAGCAGTTCTTC. Its translation: CASSVGGSGLYNEQFF.

The chain uses TRBV18 and TRBJ1-4, with a possible D match to TRBD1 (6 bases). The CDR3 spans 15 residues. Germline V gives CDR1 KGHSH, CDR2 LQKENI. V was cut by 4 bases and J by 3 bases, with 12 bases left in between. CDR3 residues: CASSRKGGSNEKLFF. The CDR3 DNA sequence: TGTGCCAGCTCACGGAAGGGGGGCTCTAATGAAAAACTGTTTTTT. Variable domain in full (rest from reference TRBV18 and TRBJ1-4): NAGVMQNPRHLVRRRGQEARLRCSPMKGHSHVYWYRQLPEEGLKFMVYLQKENIIDESGMPKERFSAEFPKEGPSILRIQQVVRGDSAAYFCASSRKGGSNEKLFFGSGTQLSVL.

The chain joins TRBV18 to TRBJ1-1, with D perhaps TRBD1 (5 bases). Trimming took 4 bases from V and 0 from J, leaving 12 bases between them. The length of the CDR3 is 15 residues. The germline gives CDR1 KGHSH, CDR2 LQKENI. The CDR3 is CASSQAGAMNTEAFF. The CDR3 DNA sequence: TGTGCCAGCTCACAAGCTGGGGCCATGAACACTGAAGCTTTCTTT. Variable domain in full (rest from reference TRBV18 and TRBJ1-1): NAGVMQNPRHLVRRRGQEARLRCSPMKGHSHVYWYRQLPEEGLKFMVYLQKENIIDESGMPKERFSAEFPKEGPSILRIQQVVRGDSAAYFCASSQAGAMNTEAFFGQGTRLTVV.

CDR3 DNA sequence: TGTGCCATCAGTGCAGGGGATTATTCACCCCTCCACTTT. The encoded protein is CAISAGDYSPLHF. The chain combines TRBV10-3 with TRBJ1-6; D might be TRBD1 (6 bases). The germline V gene has CDR1 ENHRY and CDR2 SYGVKD. CDR3 length: 13 residues. Trimming removed 4 bases at V and 8 bases at J, with 9 bases between.

The chain employs TRBV15 and TRBJ1-1; D is ambiguous. V was clipped by 0 bases and J by 0 bases, with 8 bases between them. Germline CDR1 LNHNV, CDR2 YYDKDF (reference sequence). CDR3 length: 15 amino acids. This CDR3 reads CATSRDLFLNTEAFF. CDR3 nucleotide sequence: TGTGCCACCAGCAGAGACCTCTTCTTGAACACTGAAGCTTTCTTT.

This clone came up a few times. V is TRBV5-1 and J is TRBJ1-1; no reliable D call. Trimming removed 4 bases from V and 0 bases from J, with 10 bases in between. The CDR3 runs to 14 residues. From germline, CDR1 is SGHRS and CDR2 YFSETQ. This CDR3 is CASSNDGMNTEAFF. The CDR3 nucleotides read TGCGCCAGCAGCAATGACGGGATGAACACTGAAGCTTTCTTT.

The chain carries TRBV5-6 and TRBJ2-1, with 7 bases fitting TRBD2. This CDR3 is built from 16 residues. Losses at the gene ends were 3 bases for V and 5 bases for J; bases not matched to a gene: 11. Germline-derived CDR1 and CDR2 are SGHDT and YYEEEE. In DNA form, the CDR3 reads TGTGCCAGCAGCTCCGTAAGTGGGAGGGGAGACAATGAGCAGTTCTTC. This sequence encodes CASSSVSGRGDNEQFF.

This sequence joins TRBV29-1 and TRBJ1-1, with a possible D match to TRBD1 (6 bases). Looked up from germline, CDR1 is SQVTM and CDR2 is ANQGSEA. V was cut by 5 bases and J by 6 bases, with 19 bases left in between. The CDR3 totals 14 residues. The CDR3 protein is CSVRRGNTGAEAFF. The DNA of the CDR3 is TGCAGCGTTCGCAGGGGTAACACTGGCGCTGAAGCTTTCTTT.